A selection of T cell receptor beta chains follows, all from one sample in a study of Graves' ophthalmopathy and Graves' hyperthyroidism. TCRdb called the multiplex PCR reads again in MiXCR, with one record for every CDR3 protein. The table includes over a million distinct CDR3 sequences, 35% to 40% detected once. Material for sequencing was peripheral blood or thyroid tissue (not recorded which). The receptors were gathered from an adult man with Graves' hyperthyroidism. The CDR3 runs from the conserved cysteine through the conserved F or W. A D gene is named only where the DNA matches it firmly. Rows give clone size only sometimes, using once, few, many, or a class for an expanded clone.

v_call	j_call	d_call	clone_size	cdr3_aa	cdr3_nt
TRBV15	TRBJ1-5	-	many	CATSPRLFGAQHF	TGTGCCACCAGCCCACGGCTATTCGGGGCCCAGCATTTT
TRBV5-5	TRBJ1-5	-	few	CASGRGGGNQPQHF	TGTGCCAGCGGCCGGGGCGGGGGCAATCAGCCCCAGCATTTT
TRBV20-1	TRBJ2-5	-	many	CSARDSSLETQYF	TGCAGTGCTAGAGATTCCAGCCTGGAGACCCAGTACTTC
TRBV28	TRBJ2-5	-	once	CASSLPHIGERQTQYF	TGTGCCAGCAGTTTACCCCATATAGGGGAAAGGCAGACCCAGTACTTC
TRBV5-1	TRBJ1-1	-	few	CASSPGRLPSTEAFF	TGCGCCAGCTCGCCGGGACGACTTCCGTCCACTGAAGCTTTCTTT
TRBV4-3	TRBJ2-2	-	few	CASSRVRLNTGELFF	TGCGCCAGCAGCCGAGTCAGACTGAATACCGGGGAGCTGTTTTTT
TRBV19	TRBJ2-6	-	many	CASSKLHSSGANVLTF	TGTGCCAGTAGTAAGCTCCACTCCTCTGGGGCCAACGTCCTGACTTTC
TRBV20-1	TRBJ2-7	TRBD1	-	CSAGDRVASYEQYF	TGCAGTGCTGGCGACAGGGTGGCGTCCTACGAGCAGTACTTC
TRBV7-9	TRBJ2-2	-	many	CASSLLRGNANTGELFF	TGTGCCAGCAGCTTATTAAGGGGAAACGCGAACACCGGGGAGCTGTTTTTT
TRBV9	TRBJ2-7	-	-	CASSVALDLGEQYF	TGTGCCAGCAGCGTAGCACTAGACCTAGGCGAGCAGTACTTC
TRBV19	TRBJ1-2	-	many	CASSISTGAYGYTF	TGTGCCAGTAGTATCTCAACAGGAGCATATGGCTACACCTTC
TRBV4-3	TRBJ2-5	TRBD2	many	CASSLEGGGAETQYF	TGCGCCAGCAGCCTTGAGGGCGGGGGAGCCGAGACCCAGTACTTC
TRBV19	TRBJ2-7	-	many	CASSTQKTEQYF	TGTGCCAGTAGTACCCAGAAAACCGAGCAGTACTTC
TRBV12-3/TRBV12-4	TRBJ1-4	TRBD1	-	CASSLPETGSF	TGTGCCAGCAGTTTACCCGAGACAGGGTCCTTT
TRBV29-1	TRBJ2-1	-	once	CSVGYHRGRGGNEQFF	TGCAGCGTTGGGTACCACAGGGGAAGGGGAGGCAATGAGCAGTTCTTC
TRBV20-1	TRBJ2-2	TRBD2	few	CSAYIPGLDTGELFF	TGCAGTGCTTACATACCGGGACTAGACACCGGGGAGCTGTTTTTT
TRBV7-2	TRBJ2-5	TRBD1	-	CASSFMTGGSETQYF	TGTGCCAGCAGTTTTATGACAGGGGGTTCGGAGACCCAGTACTTC
TRBV7-8	TRBJ2-5	-	-	CAGSFRGGWQETQYF	TGTGCCGGCAGTTTCAGGGGAGGTTGGCAAGAGACCCAGTACTTC
TRBV5-8	TRBJ1-3	-	few	CASSPRRHTIYF	TGTGCCAGCAGCCCGCGGCGTCACACCATATATTTT
TRBV5-1	TRBJ1-2	TRBD1	-	CASSPDREGYTF	TGCGCCAGCAGCCCGGACAGGGAAGGCTACACCTTC
TRBV7-6	TRBJ1-6	TRBD1	many	CASSLEPGQGTSPLHF	TGTGCCAGCAGCTTAGAACCGGGACAGGGTACTTCACCCCTCCACTTT
TRBV3-1	TRBJ1-5	-	few	CASSQVPGAGGPQHF	TGTGCCAGCAGCCAAGTTCCTGGGGCCGGTGGGCCCCAGCATTTT
TRBV14	TRBJ1-1	-	-	CASSQVGHTEAFF	TGTGCCAGCAGCCAAGTAGGGCACACTGAAGCTTTCTTT
TRBV6-6	TRBJ2-5	-	once	CASSYSGQGWESQYF	TGTGCCAGCAGTTACTCAGGGCAGGGTTGGGAGTCCCAGTACTTC
TRBV9	TRBJ2-7	-	-	CASSIKGVSSYEQYF	TGTGCCAGCAGCATAAAGGGGGTGTCCTCCTACGAGCAGTACTTC
TRBV5-1	TRBJ1-2	TRBD1	-	CASSLGRWPGQGSGYTF	TGTGCCAGCAGTTTAGGTAGATGGCCTGGACAGGGCAGTGGCTACACCTTC
TRBV12-3/TRBV12-4	TRBJ2-2	-	-	CASSLVAGSGTGELFF	TGTGCCAGCAGTTTAGTTGCAGGCTCGGGGACCGGGGAGCTGTTTTTT
TRBV10-3	TRBJ1-6	-	many	CASRRPTIQGSPLHF	TGTGCCAGCAGAAGACCAACAATACAGGGTTCACCCCTCCACTTT
TRBV5-1	TRBJ1-5	-	few	CASSDTGRDQPQHF	TGTGCCAGCAGTGATACAGGTAGGGATCAGCCCCAGCATTTT
TRBV5-5	TRBJ1-4	-	few	CASSLLWDNEKLFF	TGTGCCAGCAGCTTGCTCTGGGATAATGAAAAACTGTTTTTT
TRBV20-1	TRBJ1-5	TRBD1	once	CSARFRGFQPQHF	TGCAGTGCTAGATTCAGGGGGTTCCAGCCCCAGCATTTT
TRBV7-9	TRBJ1-1	-	many	CASSHRLSNTEAFF	TGTGCCAGCAGCCACCGGCTCTCGAACACTGAAGCTTTCTTT
TRBV20-1	TRBJ2-7	TRBD1	-	CSARDRGRSIYEQYF	TGCAGTGCTAGAGACAGGGGGCGAAGCATCTACGAGCAGTACTTC
TRBV5-1	TRBJ1-3	-	-	CASSLGTERRGGNTIYF	TGCGCCAGCAGCTTGGGTACAGAGCGCCGGGGTGGAAACACCATATATTTT